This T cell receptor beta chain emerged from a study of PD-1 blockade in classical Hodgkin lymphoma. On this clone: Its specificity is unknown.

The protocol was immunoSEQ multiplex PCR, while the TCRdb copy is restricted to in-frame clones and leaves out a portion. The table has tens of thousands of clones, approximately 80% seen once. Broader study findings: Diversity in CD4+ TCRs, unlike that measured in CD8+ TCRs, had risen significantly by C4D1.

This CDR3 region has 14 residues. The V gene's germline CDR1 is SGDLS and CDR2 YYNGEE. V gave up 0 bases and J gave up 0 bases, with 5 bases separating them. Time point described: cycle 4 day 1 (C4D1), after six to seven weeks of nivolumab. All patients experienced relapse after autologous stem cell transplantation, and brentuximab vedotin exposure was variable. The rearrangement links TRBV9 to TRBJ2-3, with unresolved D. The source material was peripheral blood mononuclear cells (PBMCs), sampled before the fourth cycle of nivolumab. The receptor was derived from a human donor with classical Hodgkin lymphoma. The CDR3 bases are TGTGCCAGCAGCGTAGCCGCCAGCACAGATACGCAGTATTTT. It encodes CASSVAASTDTQYF.